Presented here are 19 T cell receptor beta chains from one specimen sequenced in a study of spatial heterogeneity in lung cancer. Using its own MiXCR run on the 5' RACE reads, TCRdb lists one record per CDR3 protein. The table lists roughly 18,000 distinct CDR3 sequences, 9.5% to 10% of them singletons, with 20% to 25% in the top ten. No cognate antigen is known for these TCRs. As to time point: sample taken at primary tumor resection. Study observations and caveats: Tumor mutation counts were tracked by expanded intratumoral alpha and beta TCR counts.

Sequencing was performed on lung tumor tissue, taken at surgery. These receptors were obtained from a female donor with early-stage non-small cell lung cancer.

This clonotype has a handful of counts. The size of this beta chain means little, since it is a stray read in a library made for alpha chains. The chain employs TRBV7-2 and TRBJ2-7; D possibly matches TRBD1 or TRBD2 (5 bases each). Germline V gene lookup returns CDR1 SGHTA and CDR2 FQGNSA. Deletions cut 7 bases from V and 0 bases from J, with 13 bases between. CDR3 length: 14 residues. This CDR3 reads CASTRDRSSYEQYF. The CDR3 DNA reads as TGTGCCAGCACCCGGGACCGAAGCTCCTACGAGCAGTACTTC.

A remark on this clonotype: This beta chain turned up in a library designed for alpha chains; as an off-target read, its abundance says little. In nucleotides, the CDR3 is TGTGCCAGCAGCCTAAGATGGACAGGGGAGAACGAGCAGTACTTC. This gives the protein CASSLRWTGENEQYF. The V gene is TRBV11-2, the J gene TRBJ2-7; TRBD1 aligns across 9 bases. Germline assignment: CDR1 SGHAT and CDR2 FQNNGV. The V gene end was trimmed by 5 bases and the J gene end by 5 bases; junction bases not matched to a gene: 10. The CDR3 totals 15 residues. The full variable domain, rest sourced from reference TRBV11-2 and TRBJ2-7, is EAGVAQSPRYKIIEKRQSVAFWCNPISGHATLYWYQQILGQGPKLLIQFQNNGVVDDSQLPKDRFSAERLKGVDSTLKIQPAKLEDSAVYLCASSLRWTGENEQYFGPGTRLTVT.

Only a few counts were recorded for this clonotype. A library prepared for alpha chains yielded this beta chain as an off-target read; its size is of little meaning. CDR3 protein: CSASNRRMNTEAFF. CDR3 nucleotides: TGCAGTGCTAGTAACAGAAGAATGAACACTGAAGCTTTCTTT. The V gene is TRBV20-1, the J gene TRBJ1-1; no definite D call. The germline V gene encodes CDR1 DFQATT and CDR2 SNEGSKA (reference sequence). The CDR3 extends over 14 amino acids. V lost 3 bases, J lost 0 bases, and 11 bases lay in between.

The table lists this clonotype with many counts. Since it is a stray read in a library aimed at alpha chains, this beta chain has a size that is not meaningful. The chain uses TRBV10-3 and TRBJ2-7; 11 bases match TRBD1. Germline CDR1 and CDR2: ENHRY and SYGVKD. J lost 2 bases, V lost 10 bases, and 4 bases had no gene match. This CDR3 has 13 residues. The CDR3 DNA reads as TGTGCCACCGCGGGACAGGGGGCCTACGAGCAGTACTTC. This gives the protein CATAGQGAYEQYF.

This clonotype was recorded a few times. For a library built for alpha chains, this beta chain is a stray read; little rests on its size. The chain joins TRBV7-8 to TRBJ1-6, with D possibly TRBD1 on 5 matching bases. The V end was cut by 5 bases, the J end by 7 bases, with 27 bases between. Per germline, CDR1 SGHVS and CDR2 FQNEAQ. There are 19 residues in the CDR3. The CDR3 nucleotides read TGTGCCAGCAGCCCCGGCGATTGGGGCATCCACTCTCGAAATTCACCCCTCCACTTT. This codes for CASSPGDWGIHSRNSPLHF.

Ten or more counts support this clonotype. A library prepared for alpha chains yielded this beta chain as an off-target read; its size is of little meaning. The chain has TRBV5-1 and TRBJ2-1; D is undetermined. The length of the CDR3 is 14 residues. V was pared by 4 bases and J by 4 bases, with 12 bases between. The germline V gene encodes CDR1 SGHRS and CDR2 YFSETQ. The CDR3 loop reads CASSPEDQYNEQFF. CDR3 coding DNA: TGCGCCAGCAGCCCCGAGGACCAGTACAATGAGCAGTTCTTC.

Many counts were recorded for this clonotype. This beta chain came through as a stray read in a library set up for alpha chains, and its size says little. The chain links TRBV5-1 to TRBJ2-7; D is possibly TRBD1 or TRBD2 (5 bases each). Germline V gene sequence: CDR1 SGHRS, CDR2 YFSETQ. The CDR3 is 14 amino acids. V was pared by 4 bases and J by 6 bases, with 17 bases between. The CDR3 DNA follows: TGCGCCAGCAGCCCTTCCGGGACCTTGGGCGAGCAGTACTTC. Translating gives CASSPSGTLGEQYF.

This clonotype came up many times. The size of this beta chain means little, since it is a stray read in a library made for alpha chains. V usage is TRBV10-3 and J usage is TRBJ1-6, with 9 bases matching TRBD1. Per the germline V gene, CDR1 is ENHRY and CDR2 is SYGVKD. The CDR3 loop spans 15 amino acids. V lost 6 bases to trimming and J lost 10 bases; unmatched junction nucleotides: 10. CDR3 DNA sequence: TGTGCCATCAGGCCCGGGACAGGGAAGGGATCACCCCTCCACTTT. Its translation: CAIRPGTGKGSPLHF.

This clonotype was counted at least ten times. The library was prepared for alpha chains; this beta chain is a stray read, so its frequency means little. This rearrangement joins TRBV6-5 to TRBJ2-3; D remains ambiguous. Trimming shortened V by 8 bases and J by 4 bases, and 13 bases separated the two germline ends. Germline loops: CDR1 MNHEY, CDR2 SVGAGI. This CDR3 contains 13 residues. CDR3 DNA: TGTGCCAGCCATCACCGATTTTCAGATACGCAGTATTTT. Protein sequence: CASHHRFSDTQYF.

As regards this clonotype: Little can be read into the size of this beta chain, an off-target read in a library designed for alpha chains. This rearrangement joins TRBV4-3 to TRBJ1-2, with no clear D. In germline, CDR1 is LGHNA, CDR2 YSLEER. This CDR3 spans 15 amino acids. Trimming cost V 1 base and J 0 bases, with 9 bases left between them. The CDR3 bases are TGCGCCAGCAGCCAAGTCGTTGGGGCTAACTATGGCTACACCTTC. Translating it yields CASSQVVGANYGYTF.

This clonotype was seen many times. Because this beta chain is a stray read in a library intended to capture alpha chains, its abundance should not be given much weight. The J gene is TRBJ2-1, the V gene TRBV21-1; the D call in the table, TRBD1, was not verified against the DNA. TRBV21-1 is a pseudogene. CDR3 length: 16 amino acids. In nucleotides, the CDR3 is TGTGCCAGCAGCATAGGCCAGACAGAGGGGTTCAATGAGCAGTTCTTC. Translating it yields CASSIGQTEGFNEQFF.

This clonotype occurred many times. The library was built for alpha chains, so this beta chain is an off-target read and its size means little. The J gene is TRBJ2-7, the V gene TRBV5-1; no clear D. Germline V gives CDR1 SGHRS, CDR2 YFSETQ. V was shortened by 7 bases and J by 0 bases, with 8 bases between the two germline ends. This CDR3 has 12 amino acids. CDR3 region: CASGISSYEQYF. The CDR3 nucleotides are TGCGCCAGCGGGATAAGCTCCTACGAGCAGTACTTC.

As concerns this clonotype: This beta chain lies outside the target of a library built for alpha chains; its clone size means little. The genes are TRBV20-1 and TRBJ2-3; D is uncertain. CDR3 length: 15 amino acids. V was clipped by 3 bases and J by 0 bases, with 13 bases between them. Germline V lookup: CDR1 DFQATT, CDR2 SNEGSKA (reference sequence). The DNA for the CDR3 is TGCAGTGCTAGTCGGGTGGAAACTAGCACAGATACGCAGTATTTT. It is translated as CSASRVETSTDTQYF.

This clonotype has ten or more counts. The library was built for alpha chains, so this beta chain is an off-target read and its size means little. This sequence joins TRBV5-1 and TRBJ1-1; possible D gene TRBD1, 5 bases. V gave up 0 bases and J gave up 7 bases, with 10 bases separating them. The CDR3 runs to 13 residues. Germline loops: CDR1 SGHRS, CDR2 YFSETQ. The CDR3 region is CASSLGTTIEAFF. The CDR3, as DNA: TGCGCCAGCAGCTTGGGGACAACTATTGAAGCTTTCTTT.

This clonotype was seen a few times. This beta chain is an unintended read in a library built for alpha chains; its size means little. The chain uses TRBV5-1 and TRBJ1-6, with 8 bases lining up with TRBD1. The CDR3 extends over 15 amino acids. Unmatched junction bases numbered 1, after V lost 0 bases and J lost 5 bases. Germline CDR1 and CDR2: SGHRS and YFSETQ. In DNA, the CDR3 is TGCGCCAGCAGCTTGGGACAGGGGAATAATTCACCCCTCCACTTT. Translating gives CASSLGQGNNSPLHF.

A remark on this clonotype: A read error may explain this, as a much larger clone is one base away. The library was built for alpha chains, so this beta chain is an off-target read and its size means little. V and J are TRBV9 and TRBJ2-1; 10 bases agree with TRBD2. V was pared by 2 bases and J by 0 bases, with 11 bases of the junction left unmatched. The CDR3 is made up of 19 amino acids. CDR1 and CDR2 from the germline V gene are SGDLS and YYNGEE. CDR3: CASSVGVLAGVGSYNEQFF. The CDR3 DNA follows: TGTGCCAGCAGCGTTGGGGTGCTAGCGGGGGTGGGCTCCTACAATGAGCAGTTCTTC.

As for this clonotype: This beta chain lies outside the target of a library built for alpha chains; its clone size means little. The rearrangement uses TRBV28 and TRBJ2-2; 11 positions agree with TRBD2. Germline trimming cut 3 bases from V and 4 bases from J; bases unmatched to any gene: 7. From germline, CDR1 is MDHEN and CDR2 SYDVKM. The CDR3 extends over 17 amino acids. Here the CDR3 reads CASSFLSGGAPTGELFF. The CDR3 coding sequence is TGTGCCAGCAGTTTCCTTAGCGGGGGGGCACCCACCGGGGAGCTGTTTTTT.

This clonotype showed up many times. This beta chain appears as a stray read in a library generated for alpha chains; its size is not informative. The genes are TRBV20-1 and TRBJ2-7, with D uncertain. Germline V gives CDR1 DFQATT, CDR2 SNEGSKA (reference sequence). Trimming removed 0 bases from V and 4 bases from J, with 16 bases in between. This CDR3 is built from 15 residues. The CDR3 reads CSARDQSPKGYEQYF. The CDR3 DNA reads TGCAGTGCTAGAGATCAGTCCCCAAAAGGGTACGAGCAGTACTTC.

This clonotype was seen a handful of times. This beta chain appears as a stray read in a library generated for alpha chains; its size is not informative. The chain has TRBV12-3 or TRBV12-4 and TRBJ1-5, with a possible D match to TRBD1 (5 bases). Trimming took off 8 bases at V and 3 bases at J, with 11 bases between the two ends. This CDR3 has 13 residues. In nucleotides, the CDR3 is TGTGCCAGCGGGCGACAGCACAATCAGCCCCAGCATTTT. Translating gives CASGRQHNQPQHF.